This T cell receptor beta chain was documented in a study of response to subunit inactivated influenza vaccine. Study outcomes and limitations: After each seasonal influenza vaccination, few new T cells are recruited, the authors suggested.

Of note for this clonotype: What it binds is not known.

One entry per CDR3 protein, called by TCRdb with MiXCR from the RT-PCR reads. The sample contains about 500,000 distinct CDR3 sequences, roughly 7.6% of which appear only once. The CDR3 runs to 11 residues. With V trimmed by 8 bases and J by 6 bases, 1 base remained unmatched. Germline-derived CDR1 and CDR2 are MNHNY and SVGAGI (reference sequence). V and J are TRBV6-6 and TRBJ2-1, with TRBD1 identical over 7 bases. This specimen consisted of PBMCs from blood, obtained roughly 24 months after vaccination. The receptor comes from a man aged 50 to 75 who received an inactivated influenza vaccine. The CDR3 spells CASGQANEQFF. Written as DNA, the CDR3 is TGTGCCAGCGGACAGGCCAATGAGCAGTTCTTC.